This TCR beta chain was obtained from a study of beta chain features in type 1 diabetes. Study observations and caveats: Among patients, naive, central memory and Treg TCRB repertoires appeared more similar than among healthy donors. When Type 1 diabetes patients were examined, their TCRB CDR3s proved moderately but significantly shorter in all four CD4+ subsets.

This CDR3 comprises 13 residues. Germline CDR1 and CDR2: SQVTM and ANQGSEA. V gave up 7 bases and J gave up 3 bases, with 13 bases separating them. Reverse transcription of all isolated RNA meant that expressed TCRB transcripts were sequenced. Sequencing used immunoSEQ multiplex PCR; TCRdb keeps in-frame clones, though not all of them. Of 150,000 or so clones in the sample, under 60% are singletons; the top ten hold around 0.45%. Concerning this clone itself: What it recognizes is unknown.

This chain connects TRBV29-1 to TRBJ2-1; D unclear. The sequence derives from a young man in good health. Sequencing used Tregs from blood. This CDR3 is CSGRKELYNEQFF. For the CDR3, the DNA is TGCAGCGGCAGGAAGGAACTCTACAATGAGCAGTTCTTC.